This T cell receptor (beta chain) was captured by sequencing in a study of beta chain features in type 1 diabetes. Study at large: Cell yields, gender and age were comparable in patients and healthy donors. Across the samples, 90 million to 120 million sorted cells were examined in total. Study observations and caveats: Type 1 diabetes patients had VDJ junctions that carried fewer insertions and more deletions.

In regard to this clone: Its antigen is undetermined.

TCRB transcripts that were expressed got sequenced, as all of the isolated RNA had been reverse transcribed. Deep immunoSEQ sequencing covered naive, central memory and regulatory T cell samples. TCRdb's copy holds only in-frame clones and misses some; the assay was immunoSEQ multiplex PCR. The table shows 300,000 to 350,000 clones, with roughly 8% occurring only once. The CDR3 has 15 residues. The trim removed 4 bases at V and 10 bases at J, leaving 10 bases unmatched. Germline V CDR1 and CDR2: SGHNT, YYREEE (reference sequence). The source is a woman between 18 and 29 years old in good health. Material for sequencing was central memory CD4+ T cells from blood. The chain recombines TRBV5-4 with TRBJ2-1; 11 bases map to TRBD2. CDR3 in DNA: TGTGCCAGCAGCAACCCCGGGACTAGCGGCAGGGAGCAGTTCTTC. Amino acids: CASSNPGTSGREQFF.